The 24 T cell receptor beta chains listed next were all sequenced from one sample in a study of blood T cell repertoires in COVID-19. Produced via immunoSEQ multiplex PCR; TCRdb's table is partial and in-frame only. The sample contains about 350,000 clones, more than 70% of which appear only once. The sequenced material came from PBMCs or T cells enriched from blood (not recorded which). These TCRs come from a woman in her 30s who had been exposed to COVID-19.

The CDR3 protein is CASSLGTQLVSTDTQYF. DNA of the CDR3: TGTGCCAGCAGCTTAGGCACCCAACTAGTTTCCACAGATACGCAGTATTTT. The chain is built from TRBV13 and TRBJ2-3, with D maybe TRBD2 (5 bases). Trimming pared 0 bases from V and 2 bases from J, leaving 15 bases between. Per germline, CDR1 PRHDT and CDR2 FYEKMQ (reference sequence). The CDR3 loop spans 17 amino acids.

The rearrangement links TRBV18 to TRBJ1-2; TRBD1 might be the D (6 bases). CDR1 KGHSH and CDR2 LQKENI come from the germline V gene. The length of the CDR3 is 16 residues. V lost 0 bases to trimming and J lost 7 bases, with 18 bases between them. CDR3 in amino acids: CASSPPGPRGSVGYTF. The DNA for the CDR3 is TGTGCCAGCTCACCACCAGGTCCCAGGGGCTCGGTTGGCTACACCTTC.

The J gene is TRBJ1-3, the V gene TRBV6-1; possibly TRBD1 for D (5 bases). The germline V gene encodes CDR1 MNHNS and CDR2 SASEGT. The CDR3 contains 15 residues. V was cut by 2 bases and J by 3 bases, with 11 bases left in between. The CDR3 sequence: CASSEWRGGGNTIYF. CDR3 DNA sequence: TGTGCCAGCAGTGAATGGAGGGGAGGTGGAAACACCATATATTTT.

CDR3 nucleotide sequence: TGTGCCACCAGTGATTTGGGACGGGGGGAGACCCAGTACTTC. It yields the protein CATSDLGRGETQYF. The rearrangement links TRBV24-1 to TRBJ2-5, with a weak D call TRBD2 (6 bases). The V gene lost 0 bases and the J gene lost 5 bases, with 9 bases spanning the gap. In germline, CDR1 is KGHDR, CDR2 SFDVKD. The CDR3 loop spans 14 amino acids.

The rearrangement links TRBV19 to TRBJ1-2; 9 nucleotides match TRBD1. The CDR3 is 16 residues long. The germline CDR1 and CDR2 sequences are LNHDA and SQIVND (reference sequence). Trimming at V came to 6 bases and at J to 3 bases, leaving 11 bases not matched to a gene. The CDR3 DNA sequence: TGTGCCAGTAGGAGGAACACAGGGGGCCTCGACTATGGCTACACCTTC. This codes for CASRRNTGGLDYGYTF.

The gene calls are TRBV3-1 (or the pseudogene TRBV3-2) and TRBJ1-6; weak D call: TRBD1 (6 bases). Germline CDR1 and CDR2: LGHDT and YNNKEL (reference sequence). Trimming left V 1 base short and J 1 base short, with 8 bases between. This CDR3 has 16 amino acids. The CDR3 reads CASSQVQGSYNSPLHF. The CDR3 region has the DNA TGTGCCAGCAGCCAAGTACAGGGTTCCTATAATTCACCCCTCCACTTT.

This CDR3 is CASSQDWDRGNTGELFF. CDR3 bases: TGTGCCAGCAGCCAAGATTGGGACAGGGGCAACACCGGGGAGCTGTTTTTT. The chain has TRBV4-2 and TRBJ2-2; 10 bases map to TRBD1. The trim removed 0 bases at V and 2 bases at J, leaving 3 bases unmatched. The germline CDR1 and CDR2 sequences are LGHNA and YNFKEQ. CDR3 length: 17 amino acids.

A single count supports this clone. This chain's CDR3 is CASSLAGQATYEQYF. CDR3 DNA sequence: TGCGCCAGCAGCTTGGCGGGACAGGCCACCTACGAGCAGTACTTC. This rearrangement joins TRBV5-1 to TRBJ2-7; the match to TRBD1 covers 8 bases. Germline V CDR1 and CDR2: SGHRS, YFSETQ. CDR3 length: 15 amino acids. The ends lost 0 bases at V and 2 bases at J; junction bases unmatched: 4.

The J gene is TRBJ2-3, the V gene TRBV28; tentatively, D is TRBD1 (6 bases). The CDR3 loop spans 15 amino acids. Trimming removed 1 base at V and 1 base at J, with 9 bases between. Germline V lookup: CDR1 MDHEN, CDR2 SYDVKM. CDR3 loop: CASSLLQGGTDTQYF. The DNA of the CDR3 is TGTGCCAGCAGTTTATTACAGGGTGGCACAGATACGCAGTATTTT.

This chain joins TRBV5-1 and TRBJ2-1; 9 positions match TRBD2. The CDR3 is 16 residues long. Germline V CDR1 and CDR2: SGHRS, YFSETQ. The J segment lost 7 bases and the V segment lost 0 bases, leaving 8 bases of the junction unmatched. The CDR3 DNA sequence: TGCGCCAGCAGCTTGGACCCTAGCGGGAACGTGAATGAGCAGTTCTTC. Amino acids: CASSLDPSGNVNEQFF.

The V gene is TRBV12-3 or TRBV12-4, the J gene TRBJ2-4, with D possibly being TRBD2 (5 bases). The CDR3 length is 12 residues. Trimming removed 6 bases at V and 14 bases at J, with 17 bases between. CDR3 region: CASRGPAGVEYF. The CDR3 DNA is TGTGCCAGCAGAGGACCGGCCGGGGTAGAGTACTTC.

This chain uses TRBV7-2 with TRBJ1-5; TRBD1 might be the D (6 bases). The CDR3 spans 17 residues. Looked up from germline, CDR1 is SGHTA and CDR2 is FQGNSA. Trimming removed 5 bases at V and 1 base at J, with 18 bases between. CDR3 region: CASSGRRGALSNQPQHF. CDR3 nucleotide sequence: TGTGCCAGCAGCGGCCGACGGGGGGCGCTGAGCAATCAGCCCCAGCATTTT.

The chain couples TRBV10-3 to TRBJ2-7; D perhaps matches TRBD1 (5 bases). CDR1 is ENHRY and CDR2 is SYGVKD in the germline V gene. The CDR3 loop spans 13 amino acids. Deletions cut 1 base from V and 3 bases from J, with 7 bases between. The CDR3 spells CAISEWGHYEQYF. The CDR3 DNA reads TGTGCCATCAGTGAGTGGGGCCACTACGAGCAGTACTTC.

The rearrangement links TRBV7-3 to TRBJ2-6; TRBD1 matches at 9 bases. CDR1 and CDR2 (germline): SGHTA, FQGTGA. CDR3 length: 16 residues. V shed 5 bases and J 0 bases; nucleotides not matched to a gene: 2. CDR3 nucleotides: TGTGCCAGCAGCCGGACAGGGGACTCTGGGGCCAACGTCCTGACTTTC. This gives the protein CASSRTGDSGANVLTF.

Only a few counts were recorded for this clone. The V gene is TRBV19, the J gene TRBJ2-5; a weak D match, TRBD2 (5 bases). Germline loops: CDR1 LNHDA, CDR2 SQIVND (reference sequence). This CDR3 has 12 residues. V was trimmed by 6 bases and J by 1 base, leaving 6 bases between them. The CDR3 sequence is CASSRGQETQYF. CDR3 DNA: TGTGCCAGTAGCCGGGGCCAAGAGACCCAGTACTTC.

The CDR3 DNA is TGTGCCAGCAGCCCGACTACCGGGACAGACTCCCCCTATGGCTACACCTTC. Amino acid sequence: CASSPTTGTDSPYGYTF. The chain couples TRBV5-8 to TRBJ1-2; 7 bases line up with TRBD1. Germline-derived CDR1 and CDR2 are SGHTS and YDEGEE. Trimming took 4 bases from V and 4 from J; bases not matched to a gene: 16. The CDR3 covers 17 residues.

The rearrangement uses TRBV30 and TRBJ1-1; 7 positions agree with TRBD1. Germline CDR1 reads GTSNPN; CDR2 reads SVGIG (reference sequence). V shed 5 bases, J shed 4 bases, and the junction held 7 bases outside the gene matches. The CDR3 totals 13 residues. Here the CDR3 reads CAWSGTALTEAFF. CDR3 nucleotide sequence: TGTGCCTGGTCCGGGACAGCCCTCACTGAAGCTTTCTTT.

This clone has only one observation. The genes are TRBV11-3 and TRBJ2-5; D is possibly TRBD1 (6 bases). This CDR3 region has 13 residues. From germline, CDR1 is SGHNT and CDR2 YENEEA. V lost 3 bases and J lost 5, with 10 bases in between. CDR3: CASSLGAGETQYF. The CDR3 region has the DNA TGTGCCAGCAGCTTGGGGGCCGGCGAGACCCAGTACTTC.

The V and J genes are TRBV25-1 and TRBJ2-7, with TRBD1 matching over 7 bases. Germline V lookup: CDR1 MGHDK, CDR2 SYGVNS. Unmatched junction bases numbered 7, after V lost 8 bases and J lost 0 bases. The CDR3 loop spans 14 amino acids. The CDR3 DNA sequence: TGTGCCAGCCAGGACAGGACTCTCTCCTACGAGCAGTACTTC. It yields the protein CASQDRTLSYEQYF.

V is TRBV6-5 and J is TRBJ1-4; maybe TRBD1 (6 bases). Trimming stripped 8 bases from V and 7 bases from J, with 17 bases between. In germline, CDR1 is MNHEY, CDR2 SVGAGI. The CDR3 totals 14 residues. This CDR3 reads CASSQGIRGEKLFF. DNA of the CDR3: TGTGCCAGCTCTCAGGGGATTCGGGGTGAAAAACTGTTTTTT.

This clone was counted once. The CDR3 loop is CASRRGQGNSPLHF. The CDR3 bases are TGTGCCAGCAGAAGGGGGCAAGGTAATTCACCCCTCCACTTT. This chain uses TRBV2 with TRBJ1-6; 7 bases agree with TRBD1. V gave up 6 bases and J gave up 6 bases; unmatched junction bases: 5. This CDR3 is built from 14 residues. CDR1 and CDR2 from the germline V gene are SNHLY and FYNNEI.

V gene TRBV21-1 combines with J gene TRBJ2-7; whether TRBD1, the table's D call, matches the DNA was not checked. TRBV21-1 is a documented pseudogene. This CDR3 is 14 amino acids long. The DNA for the CDR3 is TGTGCCGGCATCGACAGGGGAAAATGGTACGAGCAGTACTTC. It encodes CAGIDRGKWYEQYF.

V is TRBV6-6 and J is TRBJ2-7; 9 nucleotides align to TRBD2. The CDR3 runs 14 residues. Trimming removed 6 bases from V and 5 bases from J; junction bases left unmatched: 8. The germline CDR1 and CDR2 sequences are MNHNY and SVGAGI (reference sequence). The CDR3 DNA follows: TGTGCCAGCAGCATTAGCGGGAGACGGGACGAGCAGTACTTC. This sequence encodes CASSISGRRDEQYF.

V and J are TRBV27 and TRBJ2-6; a weak D match, TRBD1 (6 bases). The germline V and J ends were trimmed by 6 bases and 0 bases, with 15 bases remaining between them. CDR1 is MNHEY and CDR2 is SMNVEV in the germline V gene (reference sequence). The CDR3 extends over 17 amino acids. CDR3 bases: TGTGCCAGCAGCCCTATTACAGGGTCCTCTGGGGCCAACGTCCTGACTTTC. Translating gives CASSPITGSSGANVLTF.